This is a list of T cell receptor beta chains from one sample in a study of blood T cell repertoires in COVID-19. TCRdb's copy holds only in-frame clones and misses some; the assay was immunoSEQ multiplex PCR. This sample has 85,000 to 110,000 clones; 80% to 90% occur once, and the top ten carry about 3%. The source material was peripheral blood. The receptors stem from a human donor in a cohort sampled during active COVID-19. Each CDR3 is given with its conserved first and last residue. A D gene is named only where the DNA matches it firmly. Clone size is stated in some rows and not others, as once, few, many or a class when expanded.

v_call,d_call,clone_size,j_call,cdr3_aa,cdr3_nt
TRBV7-8,TRBD2,.,TRBJ2-7,CASSLAGEGPYEQYF,TGTGCCAGCAGCTTAGCTGGGGAGGGGCCCTACGAGCAGTACTTC
TRBV7-9,TRBD1,few,TRBJ2-5,CASSTGGFRKETQYF,TGTGCCAGCAGCACAGGGGGCTTTAGAAAAGAGACCCAGTACTTC
TRBV6-6,TRBD2,.,TRBJ2-7,CASSSGLAFTYEQYF,TGTGCCAGCAGTTCGGGACTAGCGTTCACCTACGAGCAGTACTTC
TRBV19,TRBD1,.,TRBJ2-1,CATSTRQGRLDEQFF,TGTGCCACCTCGACCCGACAGGGACGCTTGGATGAGCAGTTCTTC
TRBV28,.,.,TRBJ1-5,CASSTRFVRGNQPQHF,TGTGCCAGCAGCACACGGTTCGTCAGGGGCAATCAGCCCCAGCATTTT
TRBV5-1,.,.,TRBJ2-7,CASSRIGQAYEQYF,TGCGCCAGCAGCAGGATCGGACAAGCTTACGAGCAGTACTTC
TRBV25-1,TRBD1,.,TRBJ2-7,CASSARDRGSYEQYF,TGTGCCAGCAGTGCCCGGGACAGGGGCTCCTACGAGCAGTACTTC
TRBV7-9,TRBD2,.,TRBJ2-7,CASEGTSGSNEQYF,TGTGCCAGCGAAGGGACTAGCGGGAGCAACGAGCAGTACTTC
TRBV6-5,.,.,TRBJ2-7,CASRRTPSYEQYF,TGTGCCAGCAGGCGGACTCCGAGCTACGAGCAGTACTTC
TRBV6-6,.,.,TRBJ2-5,CASSRLSGEETQYF,TGTGCCAGCAGCCGTCTTAGCGGAGAAGAGACCCAGTACTTC
TRBV5-4,TRBD2,.,TRBJ2-3,CASTPGLARTDTQYF,TGTGCCAGCACTCCGGGACTAGCGAGAACAGATACGCAGTATTTT
TRBV6-2/TRBV6-3,.,few,TRBJ2-3,CASSSDYVGQYF,TGTGCCAGCAGTTCCGACTATGTAGGGCAGTATTTT
TRBV4-3,TRBD2,.,TRBJ2-7,CASSQEAGLSRVQQYF,TGCGCCAGCAGCCAAGAAGCGGGACTATCCCGAGTACAGCAGTACTTC
TRBV29-1,TRBD1,.,TRBJ1-4,CSVEAGGTATNEKLFF,TGCAGCGTTGAAGCAGGGGGGACAGCAACTAATGAAAAACTGTTTTTT
TRBV5-1,.,.,TRBJ2-2,CASMARDPFTGELFF,TGCGCCAGCATGGCGCGGGACCCCTTCACCGGGGAGCTGTTTTTT
TRBV6-6,TRBD1,.,TRBJ1-1,CASSYSDRGSAEAFF,TGTGCCAGCAGTTACTCCGACAGGGGCAGCGCTGAAGCTTTCTTT
TRBV28,TRBD1,.,TRBJ1-2,CASRGPGQGYGYTF,TGTGCCAGCAGAGGCCCGGGACAGGGCTATGGCTACACCTTC
TRBV3-1/TRBV3-2,.,.,TRBJ1-5,CASSQGVQPQHF,TGTGCCAGCAGCCAGGGCGTACAGCCCCAGCATTTT
TRBV5-4,.,.,TRBJ1-4,CASSLDGAGNEKLFF,TGTGCCAGCAGCTTGGATGGGGCCGGTAATGAAAAACTGTTTTTT
TRBV19,.,.,TRBJ1-5,CASSTNSPPAGGGFGQHF,TGTGCCAGTAGTACCAATTCGCCCCCGGCCGGGGGAGGATTCGGCCAGCATTTT
TRBV5-1,.,.,TRBJ1-1,CASSWGENTEAFF,TGCGCCAGCAGCTGGGGAGAGAACACTGAAGCTTTCTTT
TRBV6-6,TRBD2,.,TRBJ2-5,CASSGGGTETQYF,TGTGCCAGCAGCGGGGGGGGCACAGAAACCCAGTACTTC
TRBV7-2,.,.,TRBJ1-2,CASSFSFVGLGYTF,TGTGCCAGCAGCTTTAGTTTCGTGGGGCTCGGCTACACCTTC
TRBV18,.,.,TRBJ1-3,CASSPRARGNGGNTIYF,TGTGCCAGCTCACCACGGGCTCGGGGGAATGGCGGAAACACCATATATTTT
TRBV5-1,TRBD1,.,TRBJ2-3,CASSPTGTDTQYF,TGCGCCAGCAGCCCGACAGGGACAGATACGCAGTATTTT
TRBV19,.,once,TRBJ2-3,CASSISRTDTQYF,TGTGCCAGTAGTATTAGTCGCACAGATACGCAGTATTTT